Detailed here is one TCR beta chain. Sample-barcoded 5' priming and a J-beta primer mix drove a second PCR of roughly 7 to 11 cycles. From the 5' RACE reads, TCRdb called clonotypes with MiXCR, one entry per CDR3 protein. Here the sample spans roughly 800,000 distinct CDR3 sequences, 58% being singletons. This entry belongs to a study of blood T cells in healthy people across ages. This receptor was obtained from a man between 25 and 39 years old in good health. Sample: blood.

In DNA form, the CDR3 reads TGCAGTGCTCAGGGGGAGAGCAATCAGCCCCAGCATTTT. This sequence encodes CSAQGESNQPQHF. V and J are TRBV20-1 and TRBJ1-5; 7 nucleotides line up with TRBD1. The CDR3 loop spans 13 amino acids. Losses at the gene ends were 5 bases for V and 1 base for J; bases not matched to a gene: 2. Germline V gene data show CDR1 as DFQATT and CDR2 as SNEGSKA (reference sequence).